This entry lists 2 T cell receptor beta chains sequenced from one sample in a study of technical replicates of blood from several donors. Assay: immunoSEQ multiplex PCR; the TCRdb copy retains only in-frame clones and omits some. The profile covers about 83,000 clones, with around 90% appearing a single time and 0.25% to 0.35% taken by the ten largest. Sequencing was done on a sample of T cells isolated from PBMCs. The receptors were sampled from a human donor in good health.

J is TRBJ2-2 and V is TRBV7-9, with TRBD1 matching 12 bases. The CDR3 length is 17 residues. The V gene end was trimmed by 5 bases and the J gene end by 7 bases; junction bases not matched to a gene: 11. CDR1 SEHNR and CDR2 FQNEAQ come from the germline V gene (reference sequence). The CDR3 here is CASSPIAGTGGHGELFF. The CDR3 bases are TGTGCCAGCAGCCCAATTGCCGGGACAGGGGGCCACGGGGAGCTGTTTTTT.

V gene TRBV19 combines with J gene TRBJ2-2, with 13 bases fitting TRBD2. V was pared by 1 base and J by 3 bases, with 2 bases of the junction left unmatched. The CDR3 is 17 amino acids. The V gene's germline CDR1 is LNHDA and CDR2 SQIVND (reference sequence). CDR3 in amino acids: CASSIGGLAGYTGELFF. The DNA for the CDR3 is TGTGCCAGTAGTATAGGGGGACTAGCGGGATACACCGGGGAGCTGTTTTTT.